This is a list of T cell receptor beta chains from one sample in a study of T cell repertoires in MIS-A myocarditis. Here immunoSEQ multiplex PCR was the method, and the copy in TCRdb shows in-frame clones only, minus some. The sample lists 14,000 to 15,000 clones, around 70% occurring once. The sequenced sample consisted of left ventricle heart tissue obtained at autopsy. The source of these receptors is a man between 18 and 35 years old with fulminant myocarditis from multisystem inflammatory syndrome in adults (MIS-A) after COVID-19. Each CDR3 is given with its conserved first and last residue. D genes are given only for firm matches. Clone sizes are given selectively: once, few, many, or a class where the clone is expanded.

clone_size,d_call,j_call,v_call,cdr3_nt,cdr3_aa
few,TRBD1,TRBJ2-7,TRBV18,TGTGCCAGCTCACCTCCCGCGGGACAGGGATTCGAGCAGTACTTC,CASSPPAGQGFEQYF
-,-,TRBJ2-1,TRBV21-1,TGTGCCAGCAGCAAAGAAACAGCTTCGACGAGTGAGCAGTTCTTC,CASSKETASTSEQFF
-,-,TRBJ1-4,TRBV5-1,TGCGCCAGCAGCCTGGGGGAAAATGAAAAACTGTTTTTT,CASSLGENEKLFF
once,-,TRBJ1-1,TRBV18,TGTGCCAGCTCACCGATACAGGGAGGAGAAGCTTTCTTT,CASSPIQGGEAFF
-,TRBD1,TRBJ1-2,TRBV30,TGTGCCTCATCACAGGGGTTAAACTATGGCTACACCTTC,CASSQGLNYGYTF
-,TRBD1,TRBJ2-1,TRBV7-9,TGTGCCAGCAGCTTAGGGCCCGGGACAGGGAGGGATGAGCAGTTCTTC,CASSLGPGTGRDEQFF
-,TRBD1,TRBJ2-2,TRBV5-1,TGCGCCAGCAGCTTGGAGCCAGACAGGGCGAACACCGGGGAGCTGTTTTTT,CASSLEPDRANTGELFF
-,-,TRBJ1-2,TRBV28,TGTGCCAGCGAAGGAACTGGAGTAACCTATGGCTACACCTTC,CASEGTGVTYGYTF
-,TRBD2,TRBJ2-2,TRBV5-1,TGCGCCAGCAGCCCACTGACTAGCGGGGGGACCGGGGAGCTGTTTTTT,CASSPLTSGGTGELFF
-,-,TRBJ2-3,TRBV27,TGTGCCAGCACCGTCGGAAGAGGGTTTGGTACGCAGTATTTT,CASTVGRGFGTQYF
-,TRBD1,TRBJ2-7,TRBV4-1,TGCGCCAGCAAAAATCGGGACAGGGGTTCGGGAGAGCAGTACTTC,CASKNRDRGSGEQYF
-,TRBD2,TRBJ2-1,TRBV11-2,TGTGCCAGCAGCTCCGGGACTAGCGGGCAGCAGCAGTTCTTC,CASSSGTSGQQQFF
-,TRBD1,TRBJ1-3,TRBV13,TGTGCCAGCAGCCGCGGGACAGTCGAATCTGGAAACACCATATATTTT,CASSRGTVESGNTIYF
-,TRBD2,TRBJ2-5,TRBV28,TGTGCCAGCAGGCCCTCCCGGGCTAGCGGGAGGTGGACCCAGTACTTC,CASRPSRASGRWTQYF
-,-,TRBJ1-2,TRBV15,TGTGCCACCAGCAGAGGGTCTCAGGGGTCGTACGGCTACACCTTC,CATSRGSQGSYGYTF
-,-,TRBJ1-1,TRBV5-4,TGTGCCAGCAGCTTGGGGGGAAGGGGGGAAAACACTGAAGCTTTCTTT,CASSLGGRGENTEAFF
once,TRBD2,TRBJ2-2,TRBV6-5,TGTGCCAGCAGTTATACCAGCGGGATTACCGGGGAGCTGTTTTTT,CASSYTSGITGELFF
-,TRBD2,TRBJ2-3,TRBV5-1,TGCGCCAGCAGCTTCCTGACTAGCGGGACGGCAGATACGCAGTATTTT,CASSFLTSGTADTQYF
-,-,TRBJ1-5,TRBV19,TGTGCCAGTAGTATAGATTGGCAGGGTCATCAGCCCCAGCATTTT,CASSIDWQGHQPQHF
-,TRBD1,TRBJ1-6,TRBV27,TGTGCCAGCAGTCCCGGGACAGCTAATTCACCCCTCCACTTT,CASSPGTANSPLHF
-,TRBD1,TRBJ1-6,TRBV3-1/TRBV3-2,TGTGCCAGCAGCCAAGGGGACAGAGGGAATTCACCCCTCCACTTT,CASSQGDRGNSPLHF
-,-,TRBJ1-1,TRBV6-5,TGTGCCAGCAGTTACTCGTTGAGGAACACTGAAGCTTTCTTT,CASSYSLRNTEAFF
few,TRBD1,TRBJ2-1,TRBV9,TGTGCCAGCAGCCGGGGACAGATACTCTACAATGAGCAGTTCTTC,CASSRGQILYNEQFF
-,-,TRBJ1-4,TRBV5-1,TGCGCCAGCAGCTCCGGACAGCCTAATGAAAAACTGTTTTTT,CASSSGQPNEKLFF
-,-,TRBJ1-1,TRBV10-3,TGTGCCATCAGTGAGTCGGTCGTGGAAGGTACGAACACTGAAGCTTTCTTT,CAISESVVEGTNTEAFF
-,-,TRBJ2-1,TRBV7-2,TGTGCCAGCAGCTTAGAGAGGGGGGATGAGCAGTTCTTC,CASSLERGDEQFF
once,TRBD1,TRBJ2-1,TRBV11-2,TGTGCCAGCAGCTTAGTCCCGGGACAGGGACCGGAGCAGTTCTTC,CASSLVPGQGPEQFF
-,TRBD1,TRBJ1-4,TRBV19,TGTGCCAGTAGTATCCGACCGACAGGGACTGGTAGAGAAAAACTGTTTTTT,CASSIRPTGTGREKLFF
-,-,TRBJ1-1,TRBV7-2,TGTGCCAGCAGCTTATCCTGGCAGGGTTGGACTGAAGCTTTCTTT,CASSLSWQGWTEAFF
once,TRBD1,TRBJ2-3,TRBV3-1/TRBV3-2,TGTGCCAGCAGCCGTGGACAGGGGGTCGGAGATACGCAGTATTTT,CASSRGQGVGDTQYF
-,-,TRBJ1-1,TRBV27,TGTGCCAGCAGTCCCCTATCGGCGGGGGGCTGGGTCCAAGCTTTCTTT,CASSPLSAGGWVQAFF
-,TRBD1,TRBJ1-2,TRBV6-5,TGTGCCAGCAGTAGGCTCCGGACAGGGGTCGGTGGCTACACCTTC,CASSRLRTGVGGYTF
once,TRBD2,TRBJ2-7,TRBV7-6,TGTGCCAGCAGCTTAGGTGCGGGAGCCTACGAGCAGTACTTC,CASSLGAGAYEQYF
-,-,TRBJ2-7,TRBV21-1,TGTGCCAGCAGCAGTGGCGGACAGCTGGGGTGCGAGCAGTACTTC,CASSSGGQLGCEQYF
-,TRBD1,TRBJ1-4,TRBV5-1,TGCGCCAGCAGCTTGGGAACAGGGGATAATGAAAAACTGTTTTTT,CASSLGTGDNEKLFF
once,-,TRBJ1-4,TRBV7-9,TGTGCCAGCAGCAAAGGGTCCGCAACTAATGAAAAACTGTTTTTT,CASSKGSATNEKLFF
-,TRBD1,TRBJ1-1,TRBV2,TGTGCCAGGACCGGTAGGGGACAGGGGGCATTGGACACTGAAGCTTTCTTT,CARTGRGQGALDTEAFF
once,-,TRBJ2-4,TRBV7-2,TGTGCCAGCAGCTTAGTTAGGGGAAACATTCAGTACTTC,CASSLVRGNIQYF
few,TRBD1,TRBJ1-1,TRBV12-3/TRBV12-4,TGTGCCAGCAGTCTGACAGGGTACACTGAAGCTTTCTTT,CASSLTGYTEAFF
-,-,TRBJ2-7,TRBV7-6,TGTGCCAGCAGCCCGAGTTGGAGTTCGTACGAGCAGTACTTC,CASSPSWSSYEQYF
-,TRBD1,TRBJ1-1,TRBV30,TGTGCCTGGGGAATAGGGGGCTACACTGAAGCTTTCTTT,CAWGIGGYTEAFF